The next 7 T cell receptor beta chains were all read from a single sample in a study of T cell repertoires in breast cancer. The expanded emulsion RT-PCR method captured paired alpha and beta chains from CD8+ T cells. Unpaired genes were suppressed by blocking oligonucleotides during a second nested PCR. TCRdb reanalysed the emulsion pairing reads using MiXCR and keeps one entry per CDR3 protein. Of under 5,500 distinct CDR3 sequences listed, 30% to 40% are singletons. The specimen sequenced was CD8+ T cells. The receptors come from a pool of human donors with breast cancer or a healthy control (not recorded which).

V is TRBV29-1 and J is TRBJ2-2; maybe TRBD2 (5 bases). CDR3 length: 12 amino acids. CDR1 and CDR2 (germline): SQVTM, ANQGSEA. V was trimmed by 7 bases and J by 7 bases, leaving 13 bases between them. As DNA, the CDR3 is TGCAGCGCCGCTCGGGGTGGCGGGGAGCTGTTTTTT. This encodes CSAARGGGELFF.

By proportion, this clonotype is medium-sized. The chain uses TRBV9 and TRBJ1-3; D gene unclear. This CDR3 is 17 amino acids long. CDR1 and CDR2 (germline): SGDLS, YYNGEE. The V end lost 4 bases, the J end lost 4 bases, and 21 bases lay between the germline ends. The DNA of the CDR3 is TGTGCCAGCAGCCTACGTGCATCAACATGGGAGGGAAACACCATATATTTT. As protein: CASSLRASTWEGNTIYF. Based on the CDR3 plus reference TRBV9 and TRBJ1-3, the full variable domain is DSGVTQTPKHLITATGQRVTLRCSPRSGDLSVYWYQQSLDQGLQFLIQYYNGEERAKGNILERFSAQQFPDLHSELNLSSLELGDSALYFCASSLRASTWEGNTIYFGEGSWLTVV.

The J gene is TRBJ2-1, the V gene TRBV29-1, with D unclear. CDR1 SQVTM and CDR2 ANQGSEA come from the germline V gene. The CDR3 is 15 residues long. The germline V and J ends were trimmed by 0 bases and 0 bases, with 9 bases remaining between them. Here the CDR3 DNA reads TGCAGCGTTGAAGATCAGCAACGCTCCTACAATGAGCAGTTCTTC. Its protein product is CSVEDQQRSYNEQFF.

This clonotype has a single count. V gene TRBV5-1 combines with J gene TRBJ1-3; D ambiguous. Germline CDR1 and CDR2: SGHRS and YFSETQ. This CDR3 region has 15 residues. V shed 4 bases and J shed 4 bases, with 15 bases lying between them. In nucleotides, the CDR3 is TGCGCCAGCAGCGCACGCGGAGGGTCCGGAAACACCATATATTTT. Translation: CASSARGGSGNTIYF.

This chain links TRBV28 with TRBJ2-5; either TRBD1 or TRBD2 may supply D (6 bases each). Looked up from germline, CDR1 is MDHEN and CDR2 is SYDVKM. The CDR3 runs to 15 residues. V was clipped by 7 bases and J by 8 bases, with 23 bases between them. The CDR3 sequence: CASNTSRGLGKTQYF. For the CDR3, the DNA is TGTGCCAGCAACACTAGCAGGGGCCTGGGGAAAACCCAGTACTTC. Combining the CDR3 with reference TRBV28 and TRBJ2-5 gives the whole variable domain DVKVTQSSRYLVKRTGEKVFLECVQDMDHENMFWYRQDPGLGLRLIYFSYDVKMKEKGDIPEGYSVSREKKERFSLILESASTNQTSMYLCASNTSRGLGKTQYFGPGTRLLVL.

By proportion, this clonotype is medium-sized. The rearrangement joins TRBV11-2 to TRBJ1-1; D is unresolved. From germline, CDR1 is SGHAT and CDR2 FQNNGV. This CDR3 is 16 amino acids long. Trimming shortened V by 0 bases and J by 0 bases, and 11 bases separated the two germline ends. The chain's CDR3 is CASSLEFGRMNTEAFF. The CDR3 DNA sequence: TGTGCCAGCAGCTTAGAGTTTGGCAGGATGAACACTGAAGCTTTCTTT.

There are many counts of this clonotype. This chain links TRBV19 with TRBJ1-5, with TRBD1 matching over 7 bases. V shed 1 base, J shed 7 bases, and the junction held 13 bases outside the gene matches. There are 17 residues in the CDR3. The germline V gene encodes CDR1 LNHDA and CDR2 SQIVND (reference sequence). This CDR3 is CASSIGVRAGGRQPQHF. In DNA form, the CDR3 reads TGTGCCAGTAGTATAGGAGTACGTGCAGGGGGACGGCAGCCCCAGCATTTT.